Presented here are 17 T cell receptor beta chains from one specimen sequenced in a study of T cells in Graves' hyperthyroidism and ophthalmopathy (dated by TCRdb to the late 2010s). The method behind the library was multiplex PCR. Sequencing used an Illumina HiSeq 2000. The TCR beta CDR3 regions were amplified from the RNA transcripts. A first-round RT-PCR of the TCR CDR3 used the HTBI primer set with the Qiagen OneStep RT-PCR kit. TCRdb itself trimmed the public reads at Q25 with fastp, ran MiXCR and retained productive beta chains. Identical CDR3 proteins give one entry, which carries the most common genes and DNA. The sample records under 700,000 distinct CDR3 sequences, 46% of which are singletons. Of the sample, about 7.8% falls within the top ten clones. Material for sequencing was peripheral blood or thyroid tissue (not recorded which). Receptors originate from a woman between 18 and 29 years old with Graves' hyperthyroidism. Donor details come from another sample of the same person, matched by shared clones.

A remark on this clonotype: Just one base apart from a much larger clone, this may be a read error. The CDR3 DNA reads TGTGCCAGCAGCTTAGCGACAGATGAAAAACTGTTTTTT. This translates into CASSLATDEKLFF. This sequence joins TRBV7-9 and TRBJ1-4; D may be TRBD1 (5 bases). The germline gives CDR1 SEHNR, CDR2 FQNEAQ (reference sequence). The CDR3 consists of 13 residues. V lost 0 bases to trimming and J lost 6 bases, with 5 bases between them.

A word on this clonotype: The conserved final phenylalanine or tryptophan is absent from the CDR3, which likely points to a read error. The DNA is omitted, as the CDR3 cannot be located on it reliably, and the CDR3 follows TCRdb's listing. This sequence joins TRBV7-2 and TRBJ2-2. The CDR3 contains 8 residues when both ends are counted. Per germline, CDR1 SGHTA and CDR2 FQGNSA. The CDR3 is CASSLVVA.

For the CDR3, the DNA is TGTGCCATCAGTCCGGACAAAGGCACTGAAGCTTTCTTT. This gives the protein CAISPDKGTEAFF. This rearrangement joins TRBV10-3 to TRBJ1-1, with D perhaps matching TRBD1 (5 bases). The ends were cut back, 5 bases at V and 4 bases at J, with 11 bases in the middle. The germline CDR1 and CDR2 sequences are ENHRY and SYGVKD. The CDR3 has 13 amino acids.

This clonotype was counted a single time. CDR3 amino acids: CASSWQVGETQYF. In DNA, the CDR3 is TGTGCCAGCAGCTGGCAGGTAGGGGAGACCCAGTACTTC. This sequence joins TRBV7-9 and TRBJ2-5, with D unclear. The CDR3 length is 13 residues. From germline, CDR1 is SEHNR and CDR2 FQNEAQ (reference sequence). V lost 4 bases and J lost 5, with 11 bases in between.

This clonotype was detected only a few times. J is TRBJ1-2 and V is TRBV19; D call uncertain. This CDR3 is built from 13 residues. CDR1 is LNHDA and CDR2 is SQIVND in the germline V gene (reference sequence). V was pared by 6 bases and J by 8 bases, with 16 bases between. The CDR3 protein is CASRNGGLLGYTF. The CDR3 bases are TGTGCCAGTAGAAATGGAGGTTTGTTGGGCTACACCTTC.

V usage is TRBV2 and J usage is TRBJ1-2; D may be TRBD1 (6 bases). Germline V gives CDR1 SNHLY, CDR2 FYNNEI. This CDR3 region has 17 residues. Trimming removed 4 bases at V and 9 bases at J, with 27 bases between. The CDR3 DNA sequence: TGTGCCAGCAGTGTCCCGGGGGCTGGAGGACGGGTAATGAGCTACACCTTC. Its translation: CASSVPGAGGRVMSYTF.

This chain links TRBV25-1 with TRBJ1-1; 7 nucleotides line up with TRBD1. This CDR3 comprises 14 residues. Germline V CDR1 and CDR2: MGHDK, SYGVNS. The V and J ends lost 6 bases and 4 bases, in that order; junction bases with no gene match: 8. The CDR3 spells CASSATGEGTEAFF. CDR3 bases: TGTGCCAGCAGCGCCACAGGGGAGGGCACTGAAGCTTTCTTT.

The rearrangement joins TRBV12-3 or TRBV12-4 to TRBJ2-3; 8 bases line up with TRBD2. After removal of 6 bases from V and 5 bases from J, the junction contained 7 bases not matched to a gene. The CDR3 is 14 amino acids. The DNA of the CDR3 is TGTGCCAGCAGCCCAGCGGGAGTGATAGATACGCAGTATTTT. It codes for CASSPAGVIDTQYF.

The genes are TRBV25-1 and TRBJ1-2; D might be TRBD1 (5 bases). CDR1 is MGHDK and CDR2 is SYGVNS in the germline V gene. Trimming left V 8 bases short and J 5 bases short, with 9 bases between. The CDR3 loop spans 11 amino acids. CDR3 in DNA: TGTGCCAGCGGGGGTTGGTATGGCTACACCTTC. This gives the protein CASGGWYGYTF.

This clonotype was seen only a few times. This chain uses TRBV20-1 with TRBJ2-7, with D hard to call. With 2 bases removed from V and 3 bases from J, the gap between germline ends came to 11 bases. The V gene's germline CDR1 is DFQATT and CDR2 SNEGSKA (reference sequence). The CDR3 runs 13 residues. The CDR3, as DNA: TGCAGTGCTAGACTAGTCTTCCTCTACGAGCAGTACTTC. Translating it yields CSARLVFLYEQYF.

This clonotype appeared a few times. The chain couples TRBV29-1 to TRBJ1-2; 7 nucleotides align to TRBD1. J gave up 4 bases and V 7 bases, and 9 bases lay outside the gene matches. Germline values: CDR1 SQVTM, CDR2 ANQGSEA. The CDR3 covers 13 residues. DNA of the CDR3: TGCAGCGCAGCCGGGACAGAGACCTATGGCTACACCTTC. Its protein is CSAAGTETYGYTF.

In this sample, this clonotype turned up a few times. The CDR3 reads CASSAGPGNQPQHF. CDR3 in DNA: TGTGCCAGCAGCGCTGGACCGGGAAACCAGCCCCAGCATTTT. The chain couples TRBV9 to TRBJ1-5, with D uncertain. The V end was cut by 3 bases, the J end by 7 bases, with 14 bases between. The germline V gene has CDR1 SGDLS and CDR2 YYNGEE. CDR3 length: 14 amino acids.

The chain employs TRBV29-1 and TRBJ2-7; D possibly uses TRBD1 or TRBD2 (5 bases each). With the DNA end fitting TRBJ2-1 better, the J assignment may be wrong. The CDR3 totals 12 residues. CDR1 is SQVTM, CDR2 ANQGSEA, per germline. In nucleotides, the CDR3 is TGCAGCGTTGATCGAGGTGTGGGACAGCAGTTCTTC. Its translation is CSVDRGVGQQFF.

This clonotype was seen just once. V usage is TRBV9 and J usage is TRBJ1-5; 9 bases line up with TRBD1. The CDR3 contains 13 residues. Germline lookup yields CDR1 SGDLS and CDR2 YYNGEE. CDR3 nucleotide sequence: TGTGCTAGCTCGGGGACAGGGTGGCAGCCCCAGCATTTT. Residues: CASSGTGWQPQHF.

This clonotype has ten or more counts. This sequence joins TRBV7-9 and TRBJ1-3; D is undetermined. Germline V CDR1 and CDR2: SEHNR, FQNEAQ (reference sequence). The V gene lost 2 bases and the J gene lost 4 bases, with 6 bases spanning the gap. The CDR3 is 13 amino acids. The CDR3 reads CASSLLFGNTIYF. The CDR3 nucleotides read TGTGCCAGCAGCTTATTGTTCGGAAACACCATATATTTT. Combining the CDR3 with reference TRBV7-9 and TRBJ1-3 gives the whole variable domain DTGVSQNPRHKITKRGQNVTFRCDPISEHNRLYWYRQTLGQGPEFLTYFQNEAQLEKSRLLSDRFSAERPKGSFSTLEIQRTEQGDSAMYLCASSLLFGNTIYFGEGSWLTVV.

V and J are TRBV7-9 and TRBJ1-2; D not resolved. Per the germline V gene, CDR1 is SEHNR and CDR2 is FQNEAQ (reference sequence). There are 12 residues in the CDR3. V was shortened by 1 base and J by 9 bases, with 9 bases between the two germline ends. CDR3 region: CASSLGVRSYTF. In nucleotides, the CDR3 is TGTGCCAGCAGCTTAGGGGTAAGGAGCTACACCTTC.

The CDR3 is CASNSVAGANVLTF. For the CDR3, the DNA is TGTGCCAGCAACTCGGTAGCTGGGGCCAACGTCCTGACTTTC. V is TRBV12-3 or TRBV12-4 and J is TRBJ2-6; D call uncertain. The germline V and J ends were trimmed by 7 bases and 2 bases, with 9 bases remaining between them. CDR3 size: 14 residues.